A single sample gave rise to the 3 T cell receptor beta chains below, sequenced in a study of metastatic and nonmetastatic thyroid tumors. All patients reached thyroid surgery having received no treatment beforehand. Through MiXCR, TCRdb re-clonotyped the PCR reads. The data show tens of thousands of clones, with roughly 25% seen just once and approximately 12% held by the top ten. Sequenced: tumor tissue. The receptors stem from a male donor with papillary thyroid cancer or a benign thyroid nodule (not recorded which). Some clones in this sample may be carry-over from other donors' samples.

This clone has a count of ten or more. At the DNA level, this CDR3 is encoded by other sequences in the same sample as well. The chain joins TRBV2 to TRBJ2-5, with unresolved D. The germline CDR1 and CDR2 sequences are SNHLY and FYNNEI. The V end lost 0 bases, the J end lost 7 bases, and 12 bases lay between the germline ends. The CDR3 has 14 amino acids. CDR3: CASSEARGRGTQYF. CDR3 DNA: TGTGCCAGCAGTGAAGCGCGCGGCCGCGGGACCCAGTACTTC.

The chain recombines TRBV7-3 with TRBJ2-2; TRBD1 might be the D (5 bases). V was shortened by 3 bases and J by 3 bases, with 11 bases between the two germline ends. This CDR3 is 15 amino acids long. Germline V gene sequence: CDR1 SGHTA, CDR2 FQGTGA. The CDR3 loop reads CASSLSPGYTGELFF. CDR3 nucleotide sequence: TGTGCCAGCAGCTTGTCTCCAGGGTACACCGGGGAGCTGTTTTTT.

This clone was counted ten times or more. The rearrangement joins TRBV3-2 to TRBJ2-3; TRBD2 is the table's D call, not checked against the DNA. TRBV3-2 is marked as a pseudogene. CDR3 size: 19 residues. CDR3 amino acids: CASSQDSESGRPWADTQYF. CDR3 coding DNA: TGTGCCAGCAGCCAAGATAGTGAAAGCGGGAGGCCATGGGCAGATACGCAGTATTTT.